Below, one T cell receptor beta chain is given with its context. The record originates from a study of T cell changes during pregnancy in multiple sclerosis. Assay used: immunoSEQ multiplex PCR; TCRdb lists only in-frame clones, some missing. The sample includes approximately 47,000 clones, approximately 95% of them seen just once. The length of the CDR3 is 15 residues. With 6 bases clipped from V and 0 bases from J, the junction kept 5 bases outside the gene matches. CDR1 and CDR2 from the germline V gene are SGHVS and FNYEAQ. The sequencing here drew on CD4+ T cells from peripheral blood mononuclear cells, taken in the first trimester of pregnancy. The genes are TRBV7-6 and TRBJ1-3, with 7 bases lining up with TRBD1. This clonotype originated in a female donor with multiple sclerosis, enrolled in a pregnancy study. The CDR3 region has the DNA TGTGCCAGCAGTCAAACAGGGGACTCTGGAAACACCATATATTTT. This encodes CASSQTGDSGNTIYF. The complete variable domain, with remaining parts taken from reference TRBV7-6 and TRBJ1-3, reads GAGVSQSPRYKVTKRGQDVALRCDPISGHVSLYWYRQALGQGPEFLTYFNYEAQQDKSGLPNDRFSAERPEGSISTLTIQRTEQRDSAMYRCASSQTGDSGNTIYFGEGSWLTVV.